At least ten counts were recorded for the clone carrying this T cell receptor (beta chain). Its antigen is unidentified. The record originates from a study of breast tumors, draining lymph nodes, adjacent tissues. Study results and limitations: That most tumor T cells come from lymph nodes remained unproven. Tumor and nontumor repertoires were significantly more similar in luminal-like than in basal-like breast cancer. The data were judged consistent with most tumor T cells coming from lymph node and expanding in tumor.

TCRdb reprocessed the multiplex PCR reads with MiXCR, giving one entry per CDR3 protein. This repertoire shows fewer than 200,000 distinct CDR3 sequences, approximately 33% found once; its top ten account for over 3.5%. Samples came from axillary lymph nodes draining the breast cancer. Per the germline V gene, CDR1 is KGHDR and CDR2 is SFDVKD. The CDR3 has 15 amino acids. Trimming took off 2 bases at V and 8 bases at J, with 14 bases between the two ends. What was sequenced was axillary lymph node tissue. This chain links TRBV24-1 with TRBJ1-4, with a tentative D call TRBD1 (5 bases). The TCR comes from a female donor with breast cancer. Some clones in this sample may be carry-over from other donors' samples. For the CDR3, the DNA is TGTGCCACCAGTGATTGGGTAGCAGGGCGGGAAAAACTGTTTTTT. Translation: CATSDWVAGREKLFF.